The clone carrying this T cell receptor (beta chain) was detected a few times. Its target is unknown. These data come from a study of identical twins. Study-level points and caveats: Excess twin sharing in beta out-of-frame sequences was weaker. Among monozygotic twins, out-of-frame TCR alpha sharing exceeded what models predicted. Without tracking the same donors, conclusions rested on cross-sectional statistical analysis.

Germline CDR1 is DFQATT and CDR2 is SNEGSKA (reference sequence). V gave up 6 bases and J gave up 5 bases; unmatched junction bases: 15. This CDR3 region has 17 residues. MiXCR, run by TCRdb on the 5' RACE reads, gives a single entry per CDR3 protein. The sample comprises 500,000 to 550,000 distinct CDR3 sequences, approximately 20% of which are singletons, and approximately 0.48% rests with the top ten. The sample was also linked to a second study, of yellow fever vaccine responses in identical twins. Per that paper: Twins' vaccine T cell responses were reported to seem partly convergent and partly personalized.

The clonotype comes from a young woman in good health. The chain joins TRBV20-1 to TRBJ2-3, with 12 nucleotides matching TRBD2. What was sequenced was CD4+ T cells sorted from blood. DNA of the CDR3: TGCAGTGCCAAGAAGGGACTAGCGGGTCCCGGTGGAGATACGCAGTATTTT. Translation gives CSAKKGLAGPGGDTQYF.